This TCR beta chain was captured in a study of long-term antiretroviral therapy in people with HIV. CDR3 length equals 13 residues. Trimming removed 2 bases from V and 6 bases from J, with 8 bases in between. In germline, CDR1 is SNHLY, CDR2 FYNNEI. The assay used was immunoSEQ (version v3.0), run at survey level. A target of about 40,000-55,000 T-cell genomes per sample was set for sequencing. Only in-frame clones appear in the TCRdb table, and some are missing; sequencing was by immunoSEQ multiplex PCR. The table records just over 15,000 clones, roughly four fifths of them present only once. There are a few counts of this clone.

Sequenced material: unsorted PBMCs, taken just before starting antiretroviral therapy. This chain connects TRBV2 to TRBJ1-5; D remains ambiguous. The receptor was isolated from a man aged 35-49 years with HIV. The CDR3 bases are TGTGCCAGCAGTGAAAGTTCGGGTCAGCCCCAGCATTTT. Residues: CASSESSGQPQHF.